Sequencing of this T cell receptor beta chain was carried out in a study of blood T cell repertoires in COVID-19. Whole-study context: Spain, Italy and the United States supplied samples that represented acute and convalescent COVID-19. T cells, B-cell-depleted T cells, or PBMCs provided the cDNA or gDNA that served as material.

The CDR3 loop spans 19 amino acids. Trimming removed 0 bases from V and 6 bases from J; junction bases left unmatched: 15. Looked up from germline, CDR1 is SGHRS and CDR2 is YFSETQ. The repertoire was sequenced with immunoSEQ multiplex PCR; TCRdb's copy has only in-frame clones and lacks some. Found here are roughly 25,000 clones, about nine tenths of them singletons; the top ten hold about 8%. V and J are TRBV5-1 and TRBJ2-2, with 9 bases lining up with TRBD1. Sequenced material: peripheral blood. This sequence was found in a man aged 45-65 years with active COVID-19. The CDR3 nucleotides are TGCGCCAGCAGCTTGGACCCGCCGGGACAGGGTGGGAAGGCCGGGGAGCTGTTTTTT. Translated, it gives CASSLDPPGQGGKAGELFF.